These 20 T cell receptor beta chains were sequenced from one sample in a study of OX40 agonist ivuxolimab in advanced cancers. Measured with immunoSEQ multiplex PCR; TCRdb has only the in-frame clones, and not every one. This sample carries 35,000 to 55,000 clones, around 88% of them seen once, and the ten largest clones take 11% to 15%. The sample consisted of CD4+ or CD8+ T cells sorted from blood, taken in a trial of the OX40 agonist ivuxolimab. These receptor sequences come from an adult with an advanced solid tumor such as melanoma, head and neck, liver or kidney cancer.

The CDR3 reads CASRSSRRVNEQFF. CDR3 bases: TGTGCCAGCCGTTCGAGTCGTCGGGTCAATGAGCAGTTCTTC. The chain uses TRBV28 and TRBJ2-1; D is undetermined. The V gene lost 8 bases and the J gene lost 6 bases, with 17 bases spanning the gap. Germline V gene data show CDR1 as MDHEN and CDR2 as SYDVKM. The CDR3 spans 14 residues.

This clone was seen once. The chain couples TRBV6-1 to TRBJ2-7, with no clear D. The CDR3 consists of 14 residues. Germline values: CDR1 MNHNS, CDR2 SASEGT. Trimming removed 5 bases from V and 0 bases from J, with 11 bases in between. The CDR3 protein is CASSFRSSSYEQYF. The CDR3 bases are TGTGCCAGCAGTTTCCGATCATCCTCCTACGAGCAGTACTTC.

This clone has only a few counts. V gene TRBV18 combines with J gene TRBJ1-5; D might be TRBD1 (6 bases). CDR1 and CDR2 from the germline V gene are KGHSH and LQKENI. With 1 base removed from V and 3 bases from J, the gap between germline ends came to 7 bases. This CDR3 region has 14 residues. CDR3 nucleotides: TGTGCCAGCTCACCACGGGACACCAATCAGCCCCAGCATTTT. It specifies CASSPRDTNQPQHF.

This chain connects TRBV29-1 to TRBJ1-5, with 10 positions matching TRBD1. With V trimmed by 6 bases and J by 9 bases, 11 bases remained unmatched. Germline assignment: CDR1 SQVTM and CDR2 ANQGSEA. CDR3 size: 14 residues. The CDR3, as DNA: TGCAGCGTCAGACAGGGGGCCCCGGGGGGGCCCCAGCATTTT. Translation: CSVRQGAPGGPQHF. The full variable domain, with the rest looked up from reference TRBV29-1 and TRBJ1-5, is SAVISQKPSRDICQRGTSLTIQCQVDSQVTMMFWYRQQPGQSLTLIATANQGSEATYESGFVIDKFPISRPNLTFSTLTVSNMSPEDSSIYLCSVRQGAPGGPQHFGDGTRLSIL.

V usage is TRBV10-3 and J usage is TRBJ2-4, with 7 bases that match TRBD2. V dropped 0 bases and J dropped 0; count of bases not matched to a gene: 14. The CDR3 is 20 residues long. Germline V gene data show CDR1 as ENHRY and CDR2 as SYGVKD. The CDR3 coding sequence is TGTGCCATCAGTGAGTCGCCTCTTCCGGGAGGACCCGTAGCCAAAAACATTCAGTACTTC. Its translation is CAISESPLPGGPVAKNIQYF.

The genes are TRBV11-2 and TRBJ2-3, with TRBD2 matching over 8 bases. CDR3 length equals 17 residues. The germline V gene has CDR1 SGHAT and CDR2 FQNNGV. V dropped 1 base and J dropped 5; count of bases not matched to a gene: 11. The CDR3 is CASSLGGGLAGRDTQYF. DNA of the CDR3: TGTGCCAGCAGCTTAGGGGGAGGTCTAGCGGGTAGAGATACGCAGTATTTT.

The V and J genes are TRBV19 and TRBJ2-2; D is ambiguous. Germline assignment: CDR1 LNHDA and CDR2 SQIVND (reference sequence). The CDR3 extends over 16 amino acids. V was trimmed by 4 bases and J by 5 bases, leaving 17 bases between them. The CDR3 spells CASSTPPARLTGELFF. The CDR3 DNA follows: TGTGCCAGTAGTACCCCTCCGGCACGACTTACCGGGGAGCTGTTTTTT.

The V gene is TRBV10-3, the J gene TRBJ2-3; TRBD1 might be the D (7 bases). CDR1 and CDR2 (germline): ENHRY, SYGVKD. The CDR3 is made up of 14 amino acids. This CDR3 is CASEQGRPTDTQYF. CDR3 sequence (DNA): TGTGCATCTGAACAGGGGAGGCCCACAGATACGCAGTATTTT.

The chain employs TRBV4-1 and TRBJ1-6; 7 positions match TRBD1. Germline V CDR1 and CDR2: MGHRA, YSYEKL. The CDR3 extends over 13 amino acids. Unmatched junction bases numbered 4, after V lost 0 bases and J lost 14 bases. The CDR3 DNA is TGCGCCAGCAGCCAAGACCAGGGGGTGACCCTCCACTTT. Its translation: CASSQDQGVTLHF.

V usage is TRBV5-1 and J usage is TRBJ2-3; TRBD2 matches at 7 bases. CDR1 and CDR2 from the germline V gene are SGHRS and YFSETQ. The CDR3 sequence is 16 residues long. Trimming at V came to 0 bases and at J to 0 bases, leaving 4 bases not matched to a gene. CDR3 DNA sequence: TGCGCCAGCAGCTTGGGGAGCGGGGCTAGCACAGATACGCAGTATTTT. It encodes CASSLGSGASTDTQYF. The variable domain in full, with the rest retrieved from reference TRBV5-1 and TRBJ2-3, is KAGVTQTPRYLIKTRGQQVTLSCSPISGHRSVSWYQQTPGQGLQFLFEYFSETQRNKGNFPGRFSGRQFSNSRSEMNVSTLELGDSALYLCASSLGSGASTDTQYFGPGTRLTVL.

This clone turned up a few times. The chain links TRBV28 to TRBJ1-2; 7 bases fit TRBD1. The germline V gene has CDR1 MDHEN and CDR2 SYDVKM. The length of the CDR3 is 13 residues. With 4 bases clipped from V and 10 bases from J, the junction kept 9 bases outside the gene matches. The CDR3, as DNA: TGTGCCAGCAGTTCCCCGGGACAGAGGGCCTACACCTTC. It encodes CASSSPGQRAYTF.

This chain joins TRBV10-3 and TRBJ1-2; 8 nucleotides line up with TRBD1. This CDR3 region has 15 residues. V was clipped by 6 bases and J by 0 bases; unmatched bases: 6. Germline V CDR1 and CDR2: ENHRY, SYGVKD. For the CDR3, the DNA is TGTGCCATCAGCATTACAGGGGGGACTAACTATGGCTACACCTTC. This codes for CAISITGGTNYGYTF.

The genes are TRBV13 and TRBJ2-5, with TRBD2 as a possible D gene (5 bases). The V gene's germline CDR1 is PRHDT and CDR2 FYEKMQ (reference sequence). This CDR3 contains 14 residues. V was clipped by 4 bases and J by 5 bases, with 14 bases between them. As DNA, the CDR3 is TGTGCCAGCAGCTCCAAGGGCGGGTGGGAGACCCAGTACTTC. Translation gives CASSSKGGWETQYF. Drawing the rest from reference TRBV13 and TRBJ2-5, the complete variable domain is AAGVIQSPRHLIKEKRETATLKCYPIPRHDTVYWYQQGPGQDPQFLISFYEKMQSDKGSIPDRFSAQQFSDYHSELNMSSLELGDSALYFCASSSKGGWETQYFGPGTRLLVL.

The chain joins TRBV27 to TRBJ2-5; D is possibly TRBD1 (6 bases). Trimming removed 5 bases at V and 5 bases at J, with 12 bases between. Germline CDR1 MNHEY, CDR2 SMNVEV (reference sequence). This CDR3 comprises 13 residues. The CDR3 reads CASSVERGETQYF. The DNA of the CDR3 is TGTGCCAGCAGTGTCGAGAGGGGGGAGACCCAGTACTTC.

This chain joins TRBV28 and TRBJ2-4; D might be TRBD1 (5 bases). The germline CDR1 and CDR2 sequences are MDHEN and SYDVKM. The length of the CDR3 is 15 residues. The V end lost 3 bases, the J end lost 1 base, and 10 bases lay between the germline ends. The DNA for the CDR3 is TGTGCCAGCAGTTTGGCAGGGTCGGCCAAAAACATTCAGTACTTC. Translation: CASSLAGSAKNIQYF.

V is TRBV14 and J is TRBJ1-5; D call uncertain. The CDR3 covers 13 residues. CDR1 and CDR2 from the germline V gene are SGHDN and FVKESK. V shed 1 base and J shed 7 bases, with 8 bases lying between them. DNA for the CDR3: TGTGCCAGCAGCCAAGGGATATGGCAGCCCCAGCATTTT. It translates to CASSQGIWQPQHF.

This rearrangement joins TRBV19 to TRBJ1-1; D is perhaps TRBD1 (6 bases). Trimming shortened V by 3 bases and J by 0 bases, and 11 bases separated the two germline ends. The CDR3 sequence is 15 residues long. Germline CDR1 and CDR2: LNHDA and SQIVND (reference sequence). The CDR3 sequence: CASSMWGAVNTEAFF. As DNA, the CDR3 is TGTGCCAGTAGTATGTGGGGGGCCGTGAACACTGAAGCTTTCTTT.

V is TRBV19 and J is TRBJ2-1; D is uncertain. V lost 2 bases and J 9 bases, leaving 8 bases between the germline ends. The CDR3 sequence is 12 residues long. From germline, CDR1 is LNHDA and CDR2 SQIVND (reference sequence). CDR3 nucleotides: TGTGCCAGTAGTATAAGTCCCGGTGAGCAGTTCTTC. Translating gives CASSISPGEQFF. The variable domain in full, with the rest retrieved from reference TRBV19 and TRBJ2-1, is DGGITQSPKYLFRKEGQNVTLSCEQNLNHDAMYWYRQDPGQGLRLIYYSQIVNDFQKGDIAEGYSVSREKKESFPLTVTSAQKNPTAFYLCASSISPGEQFFGPGTRLTVL.

The chain links TRBV5-1 to TRBJ2-5, with 9 bases matching TRBD1. Germline V gene lookup returns CDR1 SGHRS and CDR2 YFSETQ. CDR3 length: 13 residues. The V segment lost 4 bases and the J segment 13 bases; nucleotides outside the gene matches: 11. The CDR3 nucleotides are TGCGCCAGCAGCCTCAACCGGGACAGGGAGCCGTACTTC. Encoded protein: CASSLNRDREPYF.

The genes are TRBV10-3 and TRBJ2-3, with no clear D. Trimming pared 2 bases from V and 6 bases from J, leaving 6 bases between. Germline V gene data show CDR1 as ENHRY and CDR2 as SYGVKD. The CDR3 extends over 12 amino acids. The CDR3 nucleotides read TGTGCCATCAGTGAGAGGTCGGATACGCAGTATTTT. Its translation is CAISERSDTQYF.